The subject of this entry is one TCR beta chain. This sample is part of a study of blood T cell repertoires in COVID-19. The overall study: From the United States, Italy and Spain came samples of acute and convalescent COVID-19.

There are 15 residues in the CDR3. The germline V and J ends were trimmed by 3 bases and 7 bases, with 18 bases remaining between them. Germline loops: CDR1 KGHDR, CDR2 SFDVKD. During active infection, Seattle patients enrolled and were then monitored through disease. In the source study's methods: Using reference gene primer amplification, nucleated cell counts were estimated. Only in-frame clones appear in the TCRdb table, and some are missing; sequencing was by immunoSEQ multiplex PCR. V, J and clone size are taken as reported in that table, and D and trimming were inferred from the DNA itself. This table holds about 52,000 clones, approximately 85% found once.

Sequencing input: peripheral blood. The chain is built from TRBV24-1 and TRBJ2-7; D is possibly TRBD2 (6 bases). This sequence originates from a woman aged 80 or over with COVID-19, enrolled during active disease. The CDR3 DNA is TGTGCCACCAGTGATAAGACGGGAGCCGGTCGGGAGCAGTACTTC. Residues: CATSDKTGAGREQYF.